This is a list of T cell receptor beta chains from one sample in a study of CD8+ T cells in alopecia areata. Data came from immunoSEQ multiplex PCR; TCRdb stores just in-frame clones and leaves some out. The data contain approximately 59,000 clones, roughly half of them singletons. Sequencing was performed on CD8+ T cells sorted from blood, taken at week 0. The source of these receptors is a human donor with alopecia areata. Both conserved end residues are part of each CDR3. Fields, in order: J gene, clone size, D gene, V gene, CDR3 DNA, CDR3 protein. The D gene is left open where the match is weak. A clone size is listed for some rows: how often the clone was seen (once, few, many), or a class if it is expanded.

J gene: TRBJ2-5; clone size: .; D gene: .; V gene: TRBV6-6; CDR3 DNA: TGTGCCAGCAGTTATCCAGAGACCCAGTACTTC; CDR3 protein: CASSYPETQYF
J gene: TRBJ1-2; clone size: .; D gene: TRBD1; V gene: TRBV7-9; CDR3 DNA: TGTGCCAGCAGCTCCAGGGAGGGGGCCTGGAATGGCTACACCTTC; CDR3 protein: CASSSREGAWNGYTF
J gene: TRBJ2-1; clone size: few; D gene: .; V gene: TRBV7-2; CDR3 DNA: TGTGCCAGCAGTCCTGGGCGGTTGGCTGAGCAGTTCTTC; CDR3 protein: CASSPGRLAEQFF
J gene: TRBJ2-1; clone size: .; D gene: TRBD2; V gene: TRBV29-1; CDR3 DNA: TGCAGCGTTGAATCTTCTCTCTTACTAGCGGGTTATGACAATGAGCAGTTCTTC; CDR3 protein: CSVESSLLLAGYDNEQFF
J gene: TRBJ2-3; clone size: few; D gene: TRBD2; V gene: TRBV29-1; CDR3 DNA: TGCAGCGTCCCGGGACTACCTAAGAGGGATACGCAGTATTTT; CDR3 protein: CSVPGLPKRDTQYF
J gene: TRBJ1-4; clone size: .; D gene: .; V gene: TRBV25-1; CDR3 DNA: TGTGCCAGCAGTGGAAATGAAAAACTGTTTTTT; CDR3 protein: CASSGNEKLFF
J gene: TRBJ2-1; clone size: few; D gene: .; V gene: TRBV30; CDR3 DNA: TGTGCCTGGAGTCCCCTAGCGCTGGGTGGGTTCTTC; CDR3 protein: CAWSPLALGGFF
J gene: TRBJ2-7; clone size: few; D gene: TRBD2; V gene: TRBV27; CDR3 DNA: TGTGCCAGCACTCTAAGGGAGGGACTACCTATCTACGAGCAGTACTTC; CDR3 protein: CASTLREGLPIYEQYF
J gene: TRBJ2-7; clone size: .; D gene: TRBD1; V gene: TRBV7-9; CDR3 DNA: TGTGCCAGCGGGTTCGGGACAGGGTTCTACGAGCAGTACTTC; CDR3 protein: CASGFGTGFYEQYF
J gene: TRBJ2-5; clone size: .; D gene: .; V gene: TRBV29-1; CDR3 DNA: TGCAGCGTCTTCGCGGGGCCTGGGACCCAGTACTTC; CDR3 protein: CSVFAGPGTQYF
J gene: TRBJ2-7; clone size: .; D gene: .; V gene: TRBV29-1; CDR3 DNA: TGCAGCGTTTGGAAGGGCGAGCAGTACTTC; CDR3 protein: CSVWKGEQYF
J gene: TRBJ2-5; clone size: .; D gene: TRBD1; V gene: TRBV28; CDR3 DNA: TGTGCCAGCAGCGACTCGGACAGGGCGGGCGAGACCCAGTACTTC; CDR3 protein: CASSDSDRAGETQYF
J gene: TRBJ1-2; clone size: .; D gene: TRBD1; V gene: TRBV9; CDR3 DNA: TGTGCCAGCAGCTTTACAGGGGGCGCGAGCTATGGCTACACCTTC; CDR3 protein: CASSFTGGASYGYTF